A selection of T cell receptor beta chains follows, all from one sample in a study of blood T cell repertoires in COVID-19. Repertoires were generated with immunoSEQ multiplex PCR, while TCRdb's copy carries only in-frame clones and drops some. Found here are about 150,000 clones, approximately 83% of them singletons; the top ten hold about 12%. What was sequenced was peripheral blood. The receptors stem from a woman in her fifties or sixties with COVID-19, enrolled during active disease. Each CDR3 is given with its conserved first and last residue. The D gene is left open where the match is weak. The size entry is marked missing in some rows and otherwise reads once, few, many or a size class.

CDR3nt: TGTGCCAGCAGTTCGAGAGGGACTAGCGGGAGGATCTCAGAGACCCAGTACTTC
CDR3aa: CASSSRGTSGRISETQYF
v_gene: TRBV27
j_gene: TRBJ2-5
d_gene: TRBD2
abundance: .

CDR3nt: TGTGCCAGCAGCTTGAGAAGGGGTCCCGATCACAACTATGGCTACACCTTC
CDR3aa: CASSLRRGPDHNYGYTF
v_gene: TRBV7-9
j_gene: TRBJ1-2
d_gene: .
abundance: .

CDR3nt: TGTGCCAGCAGTTACGACAGGGAGAACTATGGCTACACCTTC
CDR3aa: CASSYDRENYGYTF
v_gene: TRBV5-4
j_gene: TRBJ1-2
d_gene: TRBD1
abundance: .

CDR3nt: TGTGCCTGGAGTGAAGACAGTCCCTATGGCTACACCTTC
CDR3aa: CAWSEDSPYGYTF
v_gene: TRBV30
j_gene: TRBJ1-2
d_gene: .
abundance: .

CDR3nt: TGTGCCATCAGCGACAGGGGTAGGGAAGCTTTCTTT
CDR3aa: CAISDRGREAFF
v_gene: TRBV10-3
j_gene: TRBJ1-1
d_gene: TRBD1
abundance: once

CDR3nt: TGTGCCAGCAGCTTAGGAGGTAGCAATCAGCCCCAGCATTTT
CDR3aa: CASSLGGSNQPQHF
v_gene: TRBV11-2
j_gene: TRBJ1-5
d_gene: .
abundance: few

CDR3nt: TGTGCCAGCAGCACTAGGTCGGCCGGAAGCTCCTACAATGAGCAGTTCTTC
CDR3aa: CASSTRSAGSSYNEQFF
v_gene: TRBV7-9
j_gene: TRBJ2-1
d_gene: .
abundance: few

CDR3nt: TGTGCCAGTCGCGAGAGGAGAGGCGGGAGTGTGAACACCGGGGAGCTGTTTTTT
CDR3aa: CASRERRGGSVNTGELFF
v_gene: TRBV19
j_gene: TRBJ2-2
d_gene: TRBD2
abundance: once

CDR3nt: TGTGCCAGCAGTGAATATCGTGTCTTCACAGATACGCAGTATTTT
CDR3aa: CASSEYRVFTDTQYF
v_gene: TRBV6-1
j_gene: TRBJ2-3
d_gene: .
abundance: .

CDR3nt: TGTGCCAGCAGTGTGGACAGGGGTAATTCACCCCTCCACTTT
CDR3aa: CASSVDRGNSPLHF
v_gene: TRBV25-1
j_gene: TRBJ1-6
d_gene: TRBD1
abundance: .

CDR3nt: TGTGCCAGCAGTGAAGCGCGGGCAGGGGGAGGTGTACGCGAAAAACTGTTTTTT
CDR3aa: CASSEARAGGGVREKLFF
v_gene: TRBV6-1
j_gene: TRBJ1-4
d_gene: TRBD1
abundance: once

CDR3nt: TGTGCCAGCAGTTACTCGATGGAGGGAAGCAATCAGCCCCAGCATTTT
CDR3aa: CASSYSMEGSNQPQHF
v_gene: TRBV6-5
j_gene: TRBJ1-5
d_gene: .
abundance: .

CDR3nt: TGCGCCAGCAGCCAAGCAGGGGGTTTATCCTACAATGAGCAGTTCTTC
CDR3aa: CASSQAGGLSYNEQFF
v_gene: TRBV4-1
j_gene: TRBJ2-1
d_gene: TRBD1
abundance: .

CDR3nt: TGTGCCAGCAGCAAAAGGCGGCCGGGTAGGTGTGGGGAGACCCAGTACTTC
CDR3aa: CASSKRRPGRCGETQYF
v_gene: TRBV21-1
j_gene: TRBJ2-5
d_gene: .
abundance: .

CDR3nt: TGCGCCAGCAGCTCCCCCGGGGCGGGAAAGGAGTTCTTC
CDR3aa: CASSSPGAGKEFF
v_gene: TRBV5-1
j_gene: TRBJ2-1
d_gene: .
abundance: once

CDR3nt: TGTGCCAGTAGTACGTCCGGGACTAGCGGTACCTACGAGCAGTACTTC
CDR3aa: CASSTSGTSGTYEQYF
v_gene: TRBV19
j_gene: TRBJ2-7
d_gene: TRBD2
abundance: .

CDR3nt: TGCGCCAGCAGCCCCCGGACTAGCGGGAGCCCCCACGAGCAGTACTTC
CDR3aa: CASSPRTSGSPHEQYF
v_gene: TRBV5-1
j_gene: TRBJ2-7
d_gene: TRBD2
abundance: .

CDR3nt: TGTGCCAGCAGCCCGACAAAGAGCTCCTACAATGAGCAGTTCTTC
CDR3aa: CASSPTKSSYNEQFF
v_gene: TRBV13
j_gene: TRBJ2-1
d_gene: .
abundance: .

CDR3nt: TGTGCCAGCAGCCAGCAGGGGGCTTACGAGCAGTACTTC
CDR3aa: CASSQQGAYEQYF
v_gene: TRBV5-5
j_gene: TRBJ2-7
d_gene: TRBD1
abundance: .

CDR3nt: TGTGCCAGCAGTGAGCGGTTCCAAGAGACCCAGTACTTC
CDR3aa: CASSERFQETQYF
v_gene: TRBV6-1
j_gene: TRBJ2-5
d_gene: .
abundance: .

CDR3nt: TGTGCCAGCAGCTTGGGAGGACTTTTAGGTCCTGGGGCCAACGTCCTGACTTTC
CDR3aa: CASSLGGLLGPGANVLTF
v_gene: TRBV5-6
j_gene: TRBJ2-6
d_gene: .
abundance: .

CDR3nt: TGTGCCAGCGCCGGTGGTAGCGGGGTCACCGGGGAGCTGTTTTTT
CDR3aa: CASAGGSGVTGELFF
v_gene: TRBV2
j_gene: TRBJ2-2
d_gene: TRBD2
abundance: .

CDR3nt: TGTGCCAGCAGCCGTGGACAGGGGACTGAAGCTTTCTTT
CDR3aa: CASSRGQGTEAFF
v_gene: TRBV5-8
j_gene: TRBJ1-1
d_gene: TRBD1
abundance: .